These 5 T cell receptor beta chains came from one sample sequenced in a study of blood T cell repertoires in COVID-19. TCRdb keeps only in-frame clones here, not all; method: immunoSEQ multiplex PCR. The sample consists of roughly 150,000 clones, just under 85% of them appearing once. The sample comprised peripheral blood. These receptor sequences come from a woman aged 80 or over with COVID-19, enrolled during active disease.

The chain employs TRBV29-1 and TRBJ2-7, with D tentatively TRBD1 (7 bases). Germline CDR1 reads SQVTM; CDR2 reads ANQGSEA. The V end was cut by 4 bases, the J end by 2 bases, with 12 bases between. The CDR3 runs to 13 residues. CDR3 coding DNA: TGCAGCGTTGGCGGCAGGGGGGCCTACGAGCAGTACTTC. This sequence encodes CSVGGRGAYEQYF.

The chain links TRBV7-3 to TRBJ1-2, with 7 bases that match TRBD1. V was clipped by 4 bases and J by 2 bases; unmatched bases: 7. The length of the CDR3 is 15 residues. Germline CDR1 reads SGHTA; CDR2 reads FQGTGA. The CDR3 spells CASSSGTVMNYGYTF. The DNA for the CDR3 is TGTGCCAGCAGCTCAGGGACAGTAATGAACTATGGCTACACCTTC.

The chain has TRBV5-1 and TRBJ1-4; D is possibly TRBD1 (5 bases). CDR1 and CDR2 (germline): SGHRS, YFSETQ. The ends were cut back, 0 bases at V and 6 bases at J, with 12 bases in the middle. This CDR3 has 15 amino acids. The CDR3 region is CASSLGQPADEKLFF. CDR3 nucleotide sequence: TGCGCCAGCAGCTTGGGACAGCCGGCCGATGAAAAACTGTTTTTT.

The J gene is TRBJ2-5, the V gene TRBV5-5; the match to TRBD2 covers 8 bases. Germline CDR1 reads SGHKS; CDR2 reads YYEKEE (reference sequence). The J segment lost 7 bases and the V segment lost 9 bases, leaving 11 bases of the junction unmatched. The CDR3 has 13 residues. CDR3 protein: CATTTGGVRTQYF. CDR3 DNA: TGTGCCACCACCACCGGGGGGGTTAGGACCCAGTACTTC.

This clone was counted only a few times. The chain employs TRBV2 and TRBJ2-7; 8 nucleotides agree with TRBD1. Trimming took 6 bases from V and 4 from J; bases not matched to a gene: 8. The CDR3 consists of 14 residues. Germline values: CDR1 SNHLY, CDR2 FYNNEI. The CDR3 loop reads CASSLTGEKYEQYF. Here the CDR3 DNA reads TGTGCCAGCAGCCTGACAGGGGAGAAGTACGAGCAGTACTTC.